These 14 T cell receptor beta chains were all obtained from the same sample, sequenced in a study of cytomegalovirus exposure and HLA in healthy donors. Data came from immunoSEQ multiplex PCR; TCRdb stores just in-frame clones and leaves some out. This repertoire shows some 350,000 clones, around 90% found once; its top ten account for over 1%. Sequenced input: PBMCs. Receptor source: a woman in her thirties in good health and CMV-seropositive.

V is TRBV7-8 and J is TRBJ1-3, with 7 bases identical to TRBD1. J gave up 4 bases and V 5 bases, and 5 bases lay outside the gene matches. CDR1 and CDR2 from the germline V gene are SGHVS and FQNEAQ. CDR3 length equals 14 residues. The CDR3 region is CASSLTRGGNTIYF. The CDR3 DNA reads as TGTGCCAGCAGCCTCACCAGGGGGGGAAACACCATATATTTT.

V usage is TRBV13 and J usage is TRBJ2-5, with D unclear. Germline CDR1 is PRHDT and CDR2 is FYEKMQ (reference sequence). This CDR3 is 13 amino acids long. Trimming pared 0 bases from V and 4 bases from J, leaving 6 bases between. The CDR3 region is CASSLGGRETQYF. The CDR3 nucleotides read TGTGCCAGCAGCTTAGGGGGCCGAGAGACCCAGTACTTC.

V is TRBV11-3 and J is TRBJ2-1; a weak D match, TRBD2 (5 bases). Trimming took 5 bases from V and 7 from J, leaving 18 bases between them. The CDR3 has 15 amino acids. Germline CDR1 and CDR2: SGHNT and YENEEA. In DNA, the CDR3 is TGTGCCAGCAGCCAACCGGGGAAGAATAGGAATGAGCAGTTCTTC. It codes for CASSQPGKNRNEQFF.

In regard to this clone: The junction departs from germline at one end; a sequencing error may be responsible. J is TRBJ2-7 and V is TRBV6-5; 9 bases map to TRBD1. This CDR3 is 15 amino acids long. The germline CDR1 and CDR2 sequences are MNHEY and SVGAGI. The CDR3 region is CASSSRTGATYEHYF. The CDR3 DNA reads TGTGCCAGCAGTTCCCGGACAGGGGCTACCTACGAGCATTACTTC.

The genes are TRBV2 and TRBJ2-5; either TRBD1 or TRBD2 may fit D (5 bases each). V lost 4 bases and J lost 0, with 12 bases in between. The CDR3 covers 15 residues. The germline V gene encodes CDR1 SNHLY and CDR2 FYNNEI. Written as DNA, the CDR3 is TGTGCCAGCAGTGTGGGGGTGGATTACCAAGAGACCCAGTACTTC. Amino acids: CASSVGVDYQETQYF.

The V gene is TRBV5-1, the J gene TRBJ2-5; D remains unclear. This CDR3 region has 14 residues. The V end lost 1 base, the J end lost 1 base, and 8 bases lay between the germline ends. Looked up from germline, CDR1 is SGHRS and CDR2 is YFSETQ. The DNA for the CDR3 is TGCGCCAGCAGCTTGTACCGGAGCCAAGAGACCCAGTACTTC. Translated, it gives CASSLYRSQETQYF.

The chain links TRBV7-3 to TRBJ2-7; a weak D match, TRBD1 (6 bases). The CDR3 consists of 14 residues. Trimming cost V 1 base and J 5 bases, with 12 bases left between them. The germline CDR1 and CDR2 sequences are SGHTA and FQGTGA. CDR3 residues: CASSLRPGADEQYF. The CDR3 coding sequence is TGTGCCAGCAGCTTAAGGCCAGGGGCGGACGAGCAGTACTTC.

The genes are TRBV6-5 and TRBJ1-3; D possibly corresponds to TRBD1 (6 bases). With 6 bases removed from V and 0 bases from J, the gap between germline ends came to 12 bases. This CDR3 is built from 15 residues. Germline V gene data show CDR1 as MNHEY and CDR2 as SVGAGI. CDR3 DNA sequence: TGTGCCAGCAGGAATGACAGGACCTCTGGAAACACCATATATTTT. It encodes CASRNDRTSGNTIYF.

V gene TRBV30 combines with J gene TRBJ2-2; TRBD2 matches at 14 bases. Trimming cost V 0 bases and J 3 bases; bases outside gene matches: 6. This CDR3 has 18 amino acids. Germline V lookup: CDR1 GTSNPN, CDR2 SVGIG (reference sequence). DNA of the CDR3: TGTGCCTGGAGTGTACCGGGACTAGCGGGAGCATACACCGGGGAGCTGTTTTTT. Protein product: CAWSVPGLAGAYTGELFF.

The chain couples TRBV6-5 to TRBJ2-7, with D perhaps matching TRBD2 (5 bases). The germline V gene encodes CDR1 MNHEY and CDR2 SVGAGI. The germline V and J ends were trimmed by 8 bases and 3 bases, with 8 bases remaining between them. CDR3 length equals 11 residues. The CDR3 reads CASGRDYEQYF. CDR3 nucleotide sequence: TGTGCCAGCGGACGGGACTACGAGCAGTACTTC.

This clone was found once. This chain joins TRBV27 and TRBJ2-7, with a possible D match to TRBD1 (6 bases). CDR1 is MNHEY and CDR2 is SMNVEV in the germline V gene (reference sequence). The CDR3 is 14 residues long. V lost 5 bases to trimming and J lost 6 bases, with 17 bases between them. CDR3 sequence (DNA): TGTGCCAGCAGTCTCAGGGGTGGTAAAGGCGAGCAGTACTTC. Residues: CASSLRGGKGEQYF.

As DNA, the CDR3 is TGTGCCAGCACCTCCAGCCGGGTAGGGGGCTACACCTTC. Protein sequence: CASTSSRVGGYTF. The V gene is TRBV28, the J gene TRBJ1-2; unclear D gene. The CDR3 has 13 amino acids. V lost 7 bases and J 8 bases, leaving 17 bases between the germline ends. Germline V gives CDR1 MDHEN, CDR2 SYDVKM.

The CDR3 loop reads CASNQQGYGELFF. Here the CDR3 DNA reads TGTGCCAGCAATCAACAGGGGTACGGGGAGCTGTTTTTT. The V call is TRBV25-1, the J call TRBJ2-2, with 7 positions matching TRBD1. This CDR3 is 13 amino acids long. The J segment lost 7 bases and the V segment lost 7 bases, leaving 6 bases of the junction unmatched. Germline values: CDR1 MGHDK, CDR2 SYGVNS.

This clone was found a few times. The V gene is TRBV27, the J gene TRBJ2-7, with 9 bases aligning to TRBD2. From germline, CDR1 is MNHEY and CDR2 SMNVEV (reference sequence). The junction had 15 bases not matched to a gene; V was cut back by 6 bases and J by 6 bases. The CDR3 is made up of 16 amino acids. CDR3: CASSRISAGGLGEQYF. The DNA of the CDR3 is TGTGCCAGCAGCCGAATCTCAGCGGGAGGACTGGGCGAGCAGTACTTC.